The rows below give T cell receptor beta chains drawn from one sample of a study of blood T cells in healthy people across ages. TCRdb ran MiXCR on the 5' RACE reads and lists one entry per CDR3 protein. The sample records approximately 880,000 distinct CDR3 sequences, under 50% being singletons. Sample: blood. Receptor source: a man aged 25-40 years in good health. The CDR3 runs from the conserved cysteine through the conserved F or W. Fields, in order: V gene, clone size, D gene, J gene, CDR3 DNA, CDR3 protein. D genes are given only for firm matches. Clone size is shown for a subset of rows, as once, few, many or a class of expanded clone.

TRBV11-3	few	.	TRBJ1-1	TGTGCCAGCAGCTCAGGCAGGCAGAACACTGAAGCTTTCTTT	CASSSGRQNTEAFF
TRBV5-1	few	TRBD2	TRBJ2-1	TGCGCCAGCAGCTTGGACCGGACTAGCTCGACTGAGCAGTTCTTC	CASSLDRTSSTEQFF
TRBV4-3	few	.	TRBJ2-7	TGCGCCAGCAGCCAAGGTTCGGCCATTACCTACGAGCAGTACTTC	CASSQGSAITYEQYF
TRBV29-1	.	.	TRBJ1-2	TGCAGCGGCAAAACAGGCGTCGGTGGCTACACCTTC	CSGKTGVGGYTF
TRBV12-3/TRBV12-4	.	.	TRBJ2-2	TGTGCCAGCAGTTTCGGGTTCGCCACCGGGGAGCTGTTTTTT	CASSFGFATGELFF
TRBV7-2	.	.	TRBJ1-2	TGTGCCAGCAGCGTCGGGGGGGGGAAAGCTAACTATGGCTACACCTTC	CASSVGGGKANYGYTF
TRBV2	once	.	TRBJ2-1	TGTGCCAGCATTCGTAGCTACCAAGAGACCCAGTTCTTC	CASIRSYQETQFF
TRBV28	few	TRBD2	TRBJ2-1	TGTGCCAGCAGTTTCGGAGGACTAGAGGTCAATGAGCAGTTCTTC	CASSFGGLEVNEQFF
TRBV29-1	few	.	TRBJ2-1	TGCAGCGTTGAACCGCCTGGGGGAAAAGTGCGGGAGCAGTTCTTC	CSVEPPGGKVREQFF
TRBV4-2	.	.	TRBJ2-7	TGTGCCAGCAGCCAAGATGTTGCCTACGAGCAGTACTTC	CASSQDVAYEQYF
TRBV12-3/TRBV12-4	few	.	TRBJ2-7	TGTGCCAGCACCAAAGACGCGGACGAGCAGTACTTC	CASTKDADEQYF
TRBV25-1	.	.	TRBJ2-5	TGTGCCAGCAGTGCTCGGACAGATTACAATGAGCAGTACTTC	CASSARTDYNEQYF
TRBV6-2/TRBV6-3	.	.	TRBJ2-5	TGTGCCAGCAGTCTCCCGGGGCCTCGGGAGACCCAGTACTTC	CASSLPGPRETQYF
TRBV4-1	.	TRBD1	TRBJ2-3	TGCGCCAGCAGCCATAGGGGGACAGACACAGATACGCAGTATTTT	CASSHRGTDTDTQYF
TRBV27	many	.	TRBJ2-5	TGTGCCAGCAGGGACCAGGGTCGGCAAGAGACCCAGTACTTC	CASRDQGRQETQYF
TRBV4-3	few	.	TRBJ1-6	TGCGCCAGCAGCCCAGACCGGGACCTCAATTCACCCCTCCACTTT	CASSPDRDLNSPLHF
TRBV20-1	.	.	TRBJ2-5	TGCAGTGCTAGAGATCTGAGGGTTCAAGAGACCCAGTACTTC	CSARDLRVQETQYF